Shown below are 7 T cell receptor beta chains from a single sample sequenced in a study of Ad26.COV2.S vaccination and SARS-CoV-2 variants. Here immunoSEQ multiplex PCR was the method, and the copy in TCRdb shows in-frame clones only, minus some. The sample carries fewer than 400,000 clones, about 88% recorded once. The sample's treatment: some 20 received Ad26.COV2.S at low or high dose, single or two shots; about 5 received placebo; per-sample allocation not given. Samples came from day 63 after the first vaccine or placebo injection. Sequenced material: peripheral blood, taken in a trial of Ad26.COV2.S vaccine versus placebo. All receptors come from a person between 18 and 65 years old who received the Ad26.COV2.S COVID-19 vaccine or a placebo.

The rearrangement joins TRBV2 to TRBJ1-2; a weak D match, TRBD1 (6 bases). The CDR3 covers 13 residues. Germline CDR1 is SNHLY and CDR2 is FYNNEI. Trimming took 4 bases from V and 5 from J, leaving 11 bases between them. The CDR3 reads CASSGAGEYGYTF. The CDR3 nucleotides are TGTGCCAGCAGTGGGGCAGGGGAGTATGGCTACACCTTC.

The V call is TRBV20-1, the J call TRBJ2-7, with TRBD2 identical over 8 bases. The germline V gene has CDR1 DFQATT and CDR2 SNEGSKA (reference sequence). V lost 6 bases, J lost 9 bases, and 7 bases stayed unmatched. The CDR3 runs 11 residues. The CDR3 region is CSANSGTRQYF. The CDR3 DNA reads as TGCAGTGCGAATTCCGGGACTAGGCAGTACTTC.

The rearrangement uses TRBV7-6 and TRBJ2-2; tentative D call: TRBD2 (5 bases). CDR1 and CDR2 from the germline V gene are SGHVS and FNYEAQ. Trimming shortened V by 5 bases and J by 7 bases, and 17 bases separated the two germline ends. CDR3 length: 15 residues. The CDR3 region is CASSLSSQPGGELFF. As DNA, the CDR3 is TGTGCCAGCAGCCTGTCTAGCCAGCCAGGCGGGGAGCTGTTTTTT.

CDR3: CATSRLQREKLFF. Written as DNA, the CDR3 is TGTGCCACCAGCAGACTACAGAGAGAAAAACTGTTTTTT. The chain uses TRBV15 and TRBJ1-4; D remains ambiguous. Germline V gene lookup returns CDR1 LNHNV and CDR2 YYDKDF (reference sequence). This CDR3 contains 13 residues. V was trimmed by 2 bases and J by 8 bases, leaving 9 bases between them.

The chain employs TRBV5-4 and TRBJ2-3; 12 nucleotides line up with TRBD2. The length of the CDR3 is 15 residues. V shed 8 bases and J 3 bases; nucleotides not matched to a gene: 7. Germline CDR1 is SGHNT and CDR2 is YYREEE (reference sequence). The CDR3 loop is CASSLAGGRTDTQYF. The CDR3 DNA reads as TGTGCCAGTTCCCTAGCGGGGGGGCGGACAGATACGCAGTATTTT.

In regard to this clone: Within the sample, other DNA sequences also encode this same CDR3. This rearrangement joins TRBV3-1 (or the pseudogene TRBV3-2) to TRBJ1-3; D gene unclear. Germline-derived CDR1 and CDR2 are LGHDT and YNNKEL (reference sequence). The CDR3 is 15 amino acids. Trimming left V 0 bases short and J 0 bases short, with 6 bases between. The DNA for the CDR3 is TGTGCCAGCAGCCAAGAACTACTCTCTGGAAACACCATATATTTT. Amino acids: CASSQELLSGNTIYF.

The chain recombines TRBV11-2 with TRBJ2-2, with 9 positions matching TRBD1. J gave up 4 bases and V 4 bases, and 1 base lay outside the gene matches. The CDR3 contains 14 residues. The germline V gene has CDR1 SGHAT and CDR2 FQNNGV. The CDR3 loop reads CASSWDRATGELFF. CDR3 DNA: TGTGCCAGCAGCTGGGACAGGGCCACCGGGGAGCTGTTTTTT. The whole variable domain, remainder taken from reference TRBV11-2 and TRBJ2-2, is EAGVAQSPRYKIIEKRQSVAFWCNPISGHATLYWYQQILGQGPKLLIQFQNNGVVDDSQLPKDRFSAERLKGVDSTLKIQPAKLEDSAVYLCASSWDRATGELFFGEGSRLTVL.